The rows below give T cell receptor beta chains drawn from one sample of a study of beta chain features in type 1 diabetes. Using immunoSEQ multiplex PCR, the repertoire was profiled, and TCRdb retains in-frame clones only, with some absent. The data show roughly 42,000 clones, approximately 48% seen once. The sample comprised stem cell memory CD4+ T cells from blood. These receptors came from a woman aged 30 to 39 in good health. The CDR3 runs from the conserved cysteine through the conserved F or W. The order of the fields is J gene, V gene, clone size, D gene, CDR3 DNA, CDR3 protein. The D gene is left open where the match is weak. Clone sizes are given selectively: once, few, many, or a class where the clone is expanded.

J gene: TRBJ2-5
V gene: TRBV7-9
clone size: -
D gene: TRBD1
CDR3 DNA: TGTGCCAGCAGCTCCTGGAGGACAGGGGGAAAGACCCAGTACTTC
CDR3 protein: CASSSWRTGGKTQYF

J gene: TRBJ2-5
V gene: TRBV6-5
clone size: -
D gene: TRBD1
CDR3 DNA: TGTGCCAGCTCCCCACAGGGGGAGACCCAGTACTTC
CDR3 protein: CASSPQGETQYF

J gene: TRBJ2-3
V gene: TRBV5-1
clone size: -
D gene: -
CDR3 DNA: TGCGCCAGCAGCTTGTATCAGCAGACTAGCACAGATACGCAGTATTTT
CDR3 protein: CASSLYQQTSTDTQYF

J gene: TRBJ2-7
V gene: TRBV9
clone size: once
D gene: -
CDR3 DNA: TGTGCCAGCAGCCCCCAAGGGGCGGGAAGCTCCTACGAGCAGTACTTC
CDR3 protein: CASSPQGAGSSYEQYF

J gene: TRBJ2-5
V gene: TRBV15
clone size: -
D gene: -
CDR3 DNA: TGTGCCACCAGCAACGGGATTCAAGAGACCCAGTACTTC
CDR3 protein: CATSNGIQETQYF

J gene: TRBJ1-1
V gene: TRBV19
clone size: -
D gene: TRBD1
CDR3 DNA: TGTGCCAGTAGTATAGCATCAGGACAGGGAGCCACTGAAGCTTTCTTT
CDR3 protein: CASSIASGQGATEAFF

J gene: TRBJ2-5
V gene: TRBV4-3
clone size: few
D gene: -
CDR3 DNA: TGCGCCAGCAGCCAATCGACTAGGGGTGCGGTCCAGTACTTC
CDR3 protein: CASSQSTRGAVQYF

J gene: TRBJ2-5
V gene: TRBV9
clone size: -
D gene: -
CDR3 DNA: TGTGCCAGCAGCGTAGATGAGCGGACGACCCAGTACTTC
CDR3 protein: CASSVDERTTQYF

J gene: TRBJ2-7
V gene: TRBV29-1
clone size: few
D gene: -
CDR3 DNA: TGCAGCGTTGTGGTCCCTGCGACCTACGAGCAGTACTTC
CDR3 protein: CSVVVPATYEQYF

J gene: TRBJ1-5
V gene: TRBV14
clone size: few
D gene: TRBD1
CDR3 DNA: TGTGCCAGCAGCCAAGGACAGGGTCGAGCCCAGCATTTT
CDR3 protein: CASSQGQGRAQHF

J gene: TRBJ2-7
V gene: TRBV28
clone size: -
D gene: -
CDR3 DNA: TGTGCCAGCAGTAAAGGACAGGGACTATCCTACGAGCAGTACTTC
CDR3 protein: CASSKGQGLSYEQYF